These 28 T cell receptor beta chains were sequenced from one sample in a study of shared clonotypes between healthy human individuals. Method: immunoSEQ multiplex PCR; TCRdb's copy keeps in-frame clones and lacks some. Counted here are approximately 1.1 million clones, 75% to 85% occurring once; the ten biggest clones make up 0.4% to 0.55%. The sequenced sample was memory CD4+ T cells from PBMCs. As to subset: CD45RA-negative fraction. The receptors derive from a young man in good health. Some clones in this sample may be carry-over from other donors' samples.

As regards this clone: This sample includes further DNA sequences coding for the same CDR3. The rearrangement uses TRBV29-1 and TRBJ1-4; D might be TRBD1 (6 bases). V was shortened by 4 bases and J by 7 bases, with 13 bases between the two germline ends. The CDR3 contains 13 residues. Germline lookup yields CDR1 SQVTM and CDR2 ANQGSEA. CDR3 in amino acids: CSVAGQLSEKLFF. For the CDR3, the DNA is TGCAGCGTTGCAGGACAGCTAAGTGAAAAACTGTTTTTT.

This clone occurred once. The chain links TRBV6-1 to TRBJ1-4; TRBD1 is a possible D gene (5 bases). V gave up 5 bases and J gave up 5 bases, with 15 bases separating them. The CDR3 is 15 residues long. Per the germline V gene, CDR1 is MNHNS and CDR2 is SASEGT. DNA for the CDR3: TGTGCCAGCAGTCGATCGCAGGGTCGGAATGAAAAACTGTTTTTT. This codes for CASSRSQGRNEKLFF.

This chain uses TRBV9 with TRBJ2-5; D is unresolved. Trimming shortened V by 0 bases and J by 5 bases, and 8 bases separated the two germline ends. The CDR3 extends over 13 amino acids. From germline, CDR1 is SGDLS and CDR2 YYNGEE. CDR3 residues: CASSVALWETQYF. The CDR3 nucleotides are TGTGCCAGCAGCGTAGCTCTTTGGGAGACCCAGTACTTC. Together with reference TRBV9 and TRBJ2-5, the CDR3 gives the full variable domain: DSGVTQTPKHLITATGQRVTLRCSPRSGDLSVYWYQQSLDQGLQFLIQYYNGEERAKGNILERFSAQQFPDLHSELNLSSLELGDSALYFCASSVALWETQYFGPGTRLLVL.

The chain employs TRBV28 and TRBJ1-5, with unresolved D. Trimming took off 4 bases at V and 2 bases at J, with 12 bases between the two ends. Germline CDR1 reads MDHEN; CDR2 reads SYDVKM. The CDR3 is made up of 15 amino acids. The CDR3, as DNA: TGTGCCAGCAGTTCCGCTGAGGGTGGCAATCAGCCCCAGCATTTT. Amino acid sequence: CASSSAEGGNQPQHF.

This clone has a handful of counts. This rearrangement joins TRBV25-1 to TRBJ1-1; TRBD1 might be the D (6 bases). Germline V lookup: CDR1 MGHDK, CDR2 SYGVNS. This CDR3 comprises 13 residues. The ends were cut back, 1 base at V and 11 bases at J, with 14 bases in the middle. The chain's CDR3 is CASSEWTRGVAFF. The CDR3 bases are TGTGCCAGCAGTGAATGGACAAGGGGGGTCGCTTTCTTT.

This chain connects TRBV5-1 to TRBJ2-5; a possible D gene is TRBD2 (5 bases). V was cut by 0 bases and J by 4 bases, with 10 bases left in between. CDR3 length: 14 amino acids. Per germline, CDR1 SGHRS and CDR2 YFSETQ. The CDR3 is CASSLDSARETQYF. DNA of the CDR3: TGCGCCAGCAGCTTGGATAGCGCTCGAGAGACCCAGTACTTC.

The CDR3 nucleotides read TGTGCCAGCAGGAAACAGGGATTGAGAAACACCATATATTTT. It translates to CASRKQGLRNTIYF. This rearrangement joins TRBV14 to TRBJ1-3; the D gene is possibly TRBD1 (6 bases). The V end was cut by 6 bases, the J end by 5 bases, with 14 bases between. Germline CDR1 SGHDN, CDR2 FVKESK. The CDR3 runs to 14 residues.

In regard to this clone: The same CDR3 also results from other DNA sequences found in this sample. The chain links TRBV7-9 to TRBJ1-4, with 9 nucleotides matching TRBD1. The V gene end was trimmed by 2 bases and the J gene end by 6 bases; junction bases not matched to a gene: 1. The CDR3 totals 14 residues. Germline V gene sequence: CDR1 SEHNR, CDR2 FQNEAQ (reference sequence). CDR3 sequence (DNA): TGTGCCAGCAGCTTAAGGACAGGGGATGAAAAACTGTTTTTT. It is translated as CASSLRTGDEKLFF.

The rearrangement joins TRBV6-5 to TRBJ1-5; no definite D call. CDR3 length: 15 amino acids. The V end was cut by 0 bases, the J end by 4 bases, with 10 bases between. The V gene's germline CDR1 is MNHEY and CDR2 SVGAGI. This CDR3 reads CASSYSILGNQPQHF. The CDR3, as DNA: TGTGCCAGCAGTTACTCGATTTTGGGGAATCAGCCCCAGCATTTT.

This clone was seen a handful of times. This chain's CDR3 is CASSLQAVNYGYTF. In nucleotides, the CDR3 is TGTGCCAGCAGTTTACAGGCCGTTAACTATGGCTACACCTTC. V and J are TRBV6-1 and TRBJ1-2; D may be TRBD1 (5 bases). The CDR3 has 14 amino acids. V was cut by 5 bases and J by 1 base, with 11 bases left in between. From germline, CDR1 is MNHNS and CDR2 SASEGT.

This sequence joins TRBV6-5 and TRBJ2-7, with TRBD1 matching 7 bases. The junction had 4 bases not matched to a gene; V was cut back by 8 bases and J by 0 bases. Germline V gene sequence: CDR1 MNHEY, CDR2 SVGAGI. The CDR3 extends over 13 amino acids. The CDR3 nucleotides are TGTGCCAGCGGGACAGCTAACTCCTACGAGCAGTACTTC. Its translation: CASGTANSYEQYF.

The rearrangement uses TRBV11-3 and TRBJ2-1; D is perhaps TRBD2 (6 bases). Germline V gene data show CDR1 as SGHNT and CDR2 as YENEEA. With 5 bases removed from V and 6 bases from J, the gap between germline ends came to 17 bases. This CDR3 has 15 residues. The CDR3 loop reads CASSLSRDFRNEQFF. CDR3 nucleotides: TGTGCCAGCAGCCTGAGCCGGGACTTTCGCAATGAGCAGTTCTTC.

The chain recombines TRBV29-1 with TRBJ2-5; TRBD1 aligns across 9 bases. CDR3 length: 12 residues. The germline CDR1 and CDR2 sequences are SQVTM and ANQGSEA. Trimming took 6 bases from V and 4 from J; bases not matched to a gene: 3. CDR3 loop: CSVVQGAETQYF. CDR3 in DNA: TGCAGCGTGGTACAGGGGGCAGAGACCCAGTACTTC. Combining the CDR3 with reference TRBV29-1 and TRBJ2-5 gives the whole variable domain SAVISQKPSRDICQRGTSLTIQCQVDSQVTMMFWYRQQPGQSLTLIATANQGSEATYESGFVIDKFPISRPNLTFSTLTVSNMSPEDSSIYLCSVVQGAETQYFGPGTRLLVL.

The rearrangement links TRBV11-3 to TRBJ2-5; D ambiguous. Germline CDR1 and CDR2: SGHNT and YENEEA. This CDR3 comprises 18 residues. Trimming cost V 2 bases and J 5 bases, with 24 bases left between them. This CDR3 is CASSLCRRTEILGETQYF. The CDR3 DNA is TGTGCCAGCAGCTTATGCCGGCGCACAGAGATTTTGGGGGAGACCCAGTACTTC.

V gene TRBV5-1 combines with J gene TRBJ2-3; possibly TRBD2 for D (6 bases). Germline CDR1 reads SGHRS; CDR2 reads YFSETQ. CDR3 length: 14 residues. The V end was cut by 0 bases, the J end by 4 bases, with 9 bases between. The CDR3 protein is CASSLAGSADTQYF. The CDR3 nucleotides are TGCGCCAGCAGCTTGGCCGGGAGTGCAGATACGCAGTATTTT.

The J gene is TRBJ2-3, the V gene TRBV7-2, with D perhaps TRBD2 (7 bases). The V gene lost 6 bases and the J gene lost 4 bases, with 14 bases spanning the gap. The CDR3 has 14 residues. Germline CDR1 is SGHTA and CDR2 is FQGNSA. For the CDR3, the DNA is TGTGCCAGCAGTTCGGGGGGCCCCCCAGATACGCAGTATTTT. Residues: CASSSGGPPDTQYF.

The rearrangement links TRBV18 to TRBJ2-7; D uncertain. CDR1 and CDR2 from the germline V gene are KGHSH and LQKENI. This CDR3 spans 12 amino acids. Trimming removed 4 bases at V and 7 bases at J, with 11 bases between. CDR3 loop: CASSRAVTEQYF. CDR3 sequence (DNA): TGTGCCAGCTCACGCGCCGTAACGGAGCAGTACTTC.

The V and J genes are TRBV2 and TRBJ2-1, with D perhaps TRBD1 (6 bases). V shed 4 bases and J shed 5 bases, with 9 bases lying between them. The CDR3 is made up of 13 amino acids. The germline gives CDR1 SNHLY, CDR2 FYNNEI. Here the CDR3 reads CASSGRGDNEQFF. CDR3 in DNA: TGTGCCAGCAGTGGCAGGGGCGACAATGAGCAGTTCTTC.

This clone was recorded once. The V gene is TRBV11-2, the J gene TRBJ2-5; 11 positions agree with TRBD2. The V gene's germline CDR1 is SGHAT and CDR2 FQNNGV. Trimming at V came to 4 bases and at J to 2 bases, leaving 3 bases not matched to a gene. This CDR3 has 15 residues. As DNA, the CDR3 is TGTGCCAGCAGCTCCATAGCGGGAGGGCAAGAGACCCAGTACTTC. It yields the protein CASSSIAGGQETQYF.

The chain employs TRBV7-9 and TRBJ2-2; either TRBD1 or TRBD2 may fit D (5 bases each). CDR3 length: 14 amino acids. CDR1 is SEHNR, CDR2 FQNEAQ, per germline (reference sequence). V was pared by 10 bases and J by 4 bases, with 16 bases between. CDR3 DNA sequence: TGTGCCACCCGGGACGCAGCCTCCACCGGGGAGCTGTTTTTT. It encodes CATRDAASTGELFF.

Regarding this clone: A clone one base away is much larger, so this may be a read error. This CDR3 is also generated by other DNA sequences in the sample. The chain recombines TRBV27 with TRBJ2-3; no reliable D call. Germline V gene lookup returns CDR1 MNHEY and CDR2 SMNVEV (reference sequence). V gave up 3 bases and J gave up 5 bases, with 3 bases separating them. This CDR3 is built from 11 residues. This CDR3 reads CASSLEDTQYF. CDR3 in DNA: TGTGCCAGCAGTTTGGAAGATACGCAGTATTTT.

The chain employs TRBV2 and TRBJ2-3, with 7 bases identical to TRBD2. Trimming took 9 bases from V and 1 from J; bases not matched to a gene: 7. CDR1 is SNHLY and CDR2 is FYNNEI in the germline V gene. The CDR3 contains 14 residues. The CDR3 nucleotides read TGTGCCAGGGTTAGGGCGGGAGGCACAGATACGCAGTATTTT. Translated: CARVRAGGTDTQYF.

This chain links TRBV19 with TRBJ2-7; 11 nucleotides agree with TRBD1. Trimming removed 5 bases from V and 4 bases from J; junction bases left unmatched: 7. This CDR3 has 15 amino acids. Germline V CDR1 and CDR2: LNHDA, SQIVND (reference sequence). Here the CDR3 reads CASSPSGTGGYEQYF. CDR3 in DNA: TGTGCCAGTAGTCCGTCTGGGACAGGGGGATACGAGCAGTACTTC.

The chain couples TRBV6-6 to TRBJ2-7; TRBD1 matches 11 bases. The CDR3 has 16 amino acids. CDR1 and CDR2 (germline): MNHNY, SVGAGI (reference sequence). The V and J ends lost 5 bases and 3 bases, in that order; junction bases with no gene match: 9. The DNA for the CDR3 is TGTGCCAGCAGTAAAACCTCCGGGACAGGGGGCTACGAGCAGTACTTC. It yields the protein CASSKTSGTGGYEQYF.

As DNA, the CDR3 is TGCGCCAGCAGCTTGGGGGGTTGGAACTCTGGGGCCAACGTCCTGACTTTC. This translates into CASSLGGWNSGANVLTF. J is TRBJ2-6 and V is TRBV5-1, with unresolved D. This CDR3 has 17 residues. The germline V and J ends were trimmed by 0 bases and 0 bases, with 10 bases remaining between them. Germline CDR1 is SGHRS and CDR2 is YFSETQ.

This sequence joins TRBV27 and TRBJ2-3, with TRBD2 identical over 7 bases. The CDR3 runs 12 residues. V gave up 4 bases and J gave up 10 bases; unmatched junction bases: 5. CDR1 is MNHEY and CDR2 is SMNVEV in the germline V gene (reference sequence). The CDR3: CASSSVGGPQYF. In DNA, the CDR3 is TGTGCCAGCAGTTCGGTGGGAGGGCCGCAGTATTTT.

This clone has only one observation. The rearrangement uses TRBV5-6 and TRBJ1-2, with 9 nucleotides matching TRBD1. J was trimmed by 2 bases and V by 8 bases; bases with no gene match: 4. Germline lookup yields CDR1 SGHDT and CDR2 YYEEEE. This CDR3 is 13 amino acids long. The CDR3 DNA reads as TGTGCCAGTGAGACAGGGGGAAACTATGGCTACACCTTC. Translation: CASETGGNYGYTF. Based on the CDR3 plus reference TRBV5-6 and TRBJ1-2, the full variable domain is DAGVTQSPTHLIKTRGQQVTLRCSPKSGHDTVSWYQQALGQGPQFIFQYYEEEERQRGNFPDRFSGHQFPNYSSELNVNALLLGDSALYLCASETGGNYGYTFGSGTRLTVV.

On this clone: A much bigger clone sits one base away, suggesting this may be a read error. The same CDR3 also results from other DNA sequences found in this sample. The J gene is TRBJ2-5, the V gene TRBV5-1; D unresolved. Germline CDR1 reads SGHRS; CDR2 reads YFSETQ. The germline V and J ends were trimmed by 0 bases and 2 bases, with 5 bases remaining between them. The CDR3 is 13 residues long. CDR3 in DNA: TGCGCCAGCAGCTTGGAGGGACAAGAGACCCAGTACTTC. This gives the protein CASSLEGQETQYF.